The 20 T cell receptor beta chains below all came from one sample that was sequenced in a study of T cells in Graves' hyperthyroidism and ophthalmopathy. RNA transcripts served as the template for amplifying TCR beta CDR3 regions. The TCR CDR3 first-round RT-PCR relied on the HTBI primer set. TCRdb passed the multiplex PCR reads through MiXCR, listing each CDR3 protein once. The sample holds approximately 400,000 distinct CDR3 sequences, 20% to 25% seen once. Sequencing was performed on blood. The receptor set was obtained from a man in his forties or fifties with Graves' hyperthyroidism.

Only one count was recorded for this clonotype. One end of the junction varies from germline; a read error may be responsible. The CDR3 protein is CANSPRTGGYEQYF. CDR3 nucleotides: TGTGCCAACAGCCCCCGGACAGGGGGTTATGAGCAGTACTTC. The chain combines TRBV7-6 with TRBJ2-7; 10 nucleotides line up with TRBD1. Germline V gene sequence: CDR1 SGHVS, CDR2 FNYEAQ. CDR3 length: 14 residues.

In its sample, this clonotype was seen many times. The gene calls are TRBV20-1 and TRBJ1-1; D gene ambiguous. V shed 6 bases and J shed 7 bases, with 12 bases lying between them. CDR3 length equals 11 residues. CDR1 and CDR2 (germline): DFQATT, SNEGSKA (reference sequence). CDR3 amino acids: CSARPSREAFF. The CDR3 coding sequence is TGCAGTGCAAGACCCTCCCGTGAAGCTTTCTTT.

The rearrangement joins TRBV5-1 to TRBJ2-2; 8 nucleotides agree with TRBD2. CDR3 length: 16 amino acids. From germline, CDR1 is SGHRS and CDR2 YFSETQ. Trimming took 0 bases from V and 3 from J; bases not matched to a gene: 4. The CDR3 is CASSLVPAGDTGELFF. CDR3 DNA sequence: TGCGCCAGCAGCTTGGTCCCAGCGGGAGACACCGGGGAGCTGTTTTTT.

The V gene is TRBV10-3, the J gene TRBJ1-1; a weak D match, TRBD1 (5 bases). The CDR3 is 14 amino acids. Germline-derived CDR1 and CDR2 are ENHRY and SYGVKD. V was clipped by 5 bases and J by 1 base, with 11 bases between them. CDR3 nucleotides: TGTGCCATCAGTCGAGACAGCTCGAACACTGAAGCTTTCTTT. This codes for CAISRDSSNTEAFF.

At least ten counts were recorded for this clonotype. This chain uses TRBV12-3 or TRBV12-4 with TRBJ2-5; D unclear. V lost 6 bases and J lost 5, with 10 bases in between. The CDR3 extends over 12 amino acids. CDR3 in amino acids: CASRRRTETQYF. The CDR3 coding sequence is TGTGCCAGCAGGAGGCGAACGGAGACCCAGTACTTC.

This clonotype has only a few counts. V gene TRBV11-3 combines with J gene TRBJ2-5, with D possibly being TRBD2 (6 bases). The CDR3 totals 14 residues. Germline V gene lookup returns CDR1 SGHNT and CDR2 YENEEA. The V and J ends lost 1 base and 1 base respectively, with 7 bases between them. CDR3 nucleotides: TGTGCCAGCAGCTTAGGCGGGACCCAAGAGACCCAGTACTTC. This codes for CASSLGGTQETQYF.

With regard to this clonotype: Since no conserved phenylalanine or tryptophan closes the CDR3, a read error is the likely cause. The chain couples TRBV12-3 or TRBV12-4 to TRBJ1-1; D remains unclear. The CDR3 has 12 residues. V gave up 6 bases and J gave up 4 bases, with 9 bases separating them. CDR3 DNA sequence: TGTGCCAGCAGCCCGCGAGTCACTGAAGCTTTCCTT. It encodes CASSPRVTEAFL.

This rearrangement joins TRBV24-1 to TRBJ2-2; D call uncertain. The germline gives CDR1 KGHDR, CDR2 SFDVKD. CDR3 length equals 13 residues. With 1 base removed from V and 3 bases from J, the gap between germline ends came to 2 bases. CDR3 sequence: CATSDFDTGELFF. In nucleotides, the CDR3 is TGTGCCACCAGTGATTTCGACACCGGGGAGCTGTTTTTT.

The chain links TRBV7-9 to TRBJ2-4; 7 bases map to TRBD1. Per the germline V gene, CDR1 is SEHNR and CDR2 is FQNEAQ (reference sequence). V lost 5 bases to trimming and J lost 3 bases; unmatched junction nucleotides: 7. This CDR3 contains 15 residues. In DNA form, the CDR3 reads TGTGCCAGCAGCCGAGGGGGCGGAAACAAAAACATTCAGTACTTC. Residues: CASSRGGGNKNIQYF.

The chain is built from TRBV19 and TRBJ1-1; D is perhaps TRBD1 (5 bases). Trimming pared 5 bases from V and 1 base from J, leaving 17 bases between. The CDR3 covers 16 residues. The germline CDR1 and CDR2 sequences are LNHDA and SQIVND (reference sequence). CDR3 region: CASSVVGRARNTEAFF. The DNA of the CDR3 is TGTGCCAGTAGTGTAGTGGGCAGGGCTAGGAACACTGAAGCTTTCTTT.

This clonotype was observed a few times. The V gene is TRBV28, the J gene TRBJ1-5, with D possibly being TRBD1 (5 bases). The length of the CDR3 is 16 residues. Looked up from germline, CDR1 is MDHEN and CDR2 is SYDVKM. V gave up 1 base and J gave up 0 bases, with 10 bases separating them. Written as DNA, the CDR3 is TGTGCCAGCAGTTTATATGGGGGAAATAGCAATCAGCCCCAGCATTTT. Protein: CASSLYGGNSNQPQHF.

The sample holds a few counts of this clonotype. The CDR3 is CASGPPTGSYEQYF. DNA of the CDR3: TGTGCTAGTGGTCCGCCGACAGGATCCTACGAGCAGTACTTC. The chain uses TRBV12-5 and TRBJ2-7, with a possible D match to TRBD1 (6 bases). The CDR3 is 14 residues long. CDR1 and CDR2 (germline): LGHNT, FRNRAP. V was clipped by 5 bases and J by 1 base, with 12 bases between them.

A note on this clonotype: A single base separates this from a much larger clone, so it may be a read error. V gene TRBV20-1 combines with J gene TRBJ2-7; TRBD2 aligns across 10 bases. V shed 1 base, J shed 2 bases, and the junction held 2 bases outside the gene matches. The CDR3 runs to 14 residues. Germline V gene data show CDR1 as DFQATT and CDR2 as SNEGSKA (reference sequence). CDR3 residues: CSARAAGGPYEQYF. CDR3 sequence (DNA): TGCAGTGCTAGAGCAGCGGGAGGGCCCTACGAGCAGTACTTC.

This clonotype was recorded at least ten times. J is TRBJ1-1 and V is TRBV28, with 10 bases aligning to TRBD1. The CDR3 is 14 residues long. Germline values: CDR1 MDHEN, CDR2 SYDVKM. V lost 5 bases and J lost 5; bases outside the gene matches: 5. This CDR3 reads CASSRRDRGTEAFF. DNA of the CDR3: TGTGCCAGCAGTCGCCGGGACAGGGGTACTGAAGCTTTCTTT.

This chain joins TRBV10-2 and TRBJ2-7; 7 bases agree with TRBD1. The J segment lost 7 bases and the V segment lost 5 bases, leaving 5 bases of the junction unmatched. This CDR3 has 12 amino acids. Germline values: CDR1 WSHSY, CDR2 SAAADI. The CDR3 region is CASSKQGWEQYF. DNA for the CDR3: TGCGCCAGCAGTAAACAGGGGTGGGAGCAGTACTTC.

V and J are TRBV7-3 and TRBJ2-5; no reliable D call. Germline V gene data show CDR1 as SGHTA and CDR2 as FQGTGA. The V end was cut by 1 base, the J end by 4 bases, with 16 bases between. The CDR3 is made up of 16 amino acids. CDR3 sequence (DNA): TGTGCCAGCAGCTTAAGGGCCCCCGCTACGCCAGAGACCCAGTACTTC. Translating gives CASSLRAPATPETQYF.

V and J are TRBV29-1 and TRBJ2-5; 10 bases are shared with TRBD1. V was pared by 7 bases and J by 4 bases, with 12 bases of the junction left unmatched. Germline V gives CDR1 SQVTM, CDR2 ANQGSEA. The CDR3 is 15 amino acids. CDR3 region: CSAYARDRGGETQYF. CDR3 nucleotide sequence: TGCAGCGCCTACGCCCGGGACAGGGGTGGAGAGACCCAGTACTTC.

There are a few counts of this clonotype. The chain carries TRBV3-1 and TRBJ2-5; no definite D call. V dropped 4 bases and J dropped 4 bases, with 7 bases sitting between them. This CDR3 is built from 12 residues. Germline V gene sequence: CDR1 LGHDT, CDR2 YNNKEL (reference sequence). The CDR3 coding sequence is TGTGCCAGCAGCCCCTTTGGAGAGACCCAGTACTTC. Protein: CASSPFGETQYF.

This clonotype was found many times. The rearrangement joins TRBV28 to TRBJ2-7, with a tentative D call TRBD1 (6 bases). Trimming stripped 4 bases from V and 3 bases from J, with 16 bases between. CDR3 size: 15 residues. Germline V gene sequence: CDR1 MDHEN, CDR2 SYDVKM. The CDR3 sequence: CASSSLTGTNYEQYF. The CDR3 DNA sequence: TGTGCCAGCAGTTCCCTTACCGGGACAAACTACGAGCAGTACTTC. Filled out from reference TRBV28 and TRBJ2-7, the complete variable domain reads DVKVTQSSRYLVKRTGEKVFLECVQDMDHENMFWYRQDPGLGLRLIYFSYDVKMKEKGDIPEGYSVSREKKERFSLILESASTNQTSMYLCASSSLTGTNYEQYFGPGTRLTVT.

The V and J genes are TRBV3-1 and TRBJ2-7; 14 bases line up with TRBD2. Looked up from germline, CDR1 is LGHDT and CDR2 is YNNKEL (reference sequence). This CDR3 comprises 17 residues. V lost 5 bases, J lost 0 bases, and 6 bases stayed unmatched. Here the CDR3 reads CASSETSGGVSSYEQYF. CDR3 nucleotides: TGTGCCAGCAGCGAGACTAGCGGGGGGGTCAGCTCCTACGAGCAGTACTTC.